This T cell receptor beta chain emerged from a study of CD8 T cells in Susac syndrome. In the study overall: There were Susac syndrome patients who were therapy-naive at blood draw, others on corticosteroids, and others on intravenous immunoglobulin alone.

Sequencing targeted TCR beta in blood CD8+ and CD4+ T cells. Patients with Susac syndrome met the recently defined diagnostic criteria for definite or probable disease. TEMRA cells were enriched by FACS, while CD8+ and CD4+ T cells were obtained through a negative isolation that was performed magnetically. Reverse transcription of about 0.5 to 1 ug RNA was carried out with random hexamers. In TCRdb, the immunoSEQ multiplex PCR reads were re-called with MiXCR into one record per CDR3 protein. Of more than 150,000 distinct CDR3 sequences listed, around 95% are singletons. In germline, CDR1 is DFQATT, CDR2 SNEGSKA (reference sequence). This CDR3 is 13 amino acids long. Trimming took 6 bases from V and 15 from J; bases not matched to a gene: 10.

Specimen: CD4+ T cells from PBMCs. The chain combines TRBV20-1 with TRBJ2-4, with TRBD2 matching over 14 bases. The clonotype comes from a human donor with Susac syndrome. The CDR3 region is CSAQTSGGAAGYF. CDR3 DNA: TGCAGTGCCCAGACTAGCGGGGGGGCGGCGGGGTACTTC.